A single sample is the source of the 17 T cell receptor beta chains below, sequenced in a study of CD8+CD57+ T cells in acquired aplastic anemia. CDR3 and TCR beta VDJ profiling relied on genomic DNA as the template. One entry per CDR3 protein, called by TCRdb with MiXCR from the reads. The data contain about 160,000 distinct CDR3 sequences, about two thirds of them singletons. In patients chosen for sequencing, flow cytometry had shown CD8+CD57+ cell expansion. The sequencing input was sorted CD4+, CD8+, or CD8+CD57+ T cells (not recorded which) from PBMCs. The receptor source for this set is a human donor with aplastic anemia.

The rearrangement links TRBV4-3 to TRBJ1-1, with TRBD1 as a possible D gene (6 bases). The CDR3 extends over 15 amino acids. Per the germline V gene, CDR1 is LGHNA and CDR2 is YSLEER. Deletions cut 0 bases from V and 1 base from J, with 9 bases between. The CDR3 region has the DNA TGCGCCAGCAGCCAAGAGGCGGGGGCGAACACTGAAGCTTTCTTT. It encodes CASSQEAGANTEAFF.

As regards this clonotype: One end of the junction does not line up with germline, which may come from a read error. The chain joins TRBV20-1 to TRBJ2-7; TRBD2 is a possible D gene (5 bases). Germline lookup yields CDR1 DFQATT and CDR2 SNEGSKA (reference sequence). The CDR3 length is 16 residues. The CDR3 sequence is CSARDEATHIHRDILF. The DNA of the CDR3 is TGCAGTGCTAGAGATGAAGCCACCCATATTCACCGGGATATACTCTTC.

This clonotype was counted a single time. V usage is TRBV9 and J usage is TRBJ2-3; 10 nucleotides line up with TRBD2. This CDR3 comprises 16 residues. The V segment lost 0 bases and the J segment 9 bases; nucleotides outside the gene matches: 10. Looked up from germline, CDR1 is SGDLS and CDR2 is YYNGEE. CDR3 protein: CASSVGGSGRYGTQYF. CDR3 bases: TGTGCCAGCAGCGTAGGAGGTAGCGGGAGGTATGGGACGCAGTATTTT.

The V call is TRBV12-3 or TRBV12-4, the J call TRBJ1-2; TRBD1 is a possible D gene (5 bases). The V end was cut by 6 bases, the J end by 5 bases, with 13 bases between. The CDR3 totals 13 residues. CDR3 sequence: CASSTLGGYGYTF. CDR3 nucleotides: TGTGCCAGCAGCACCTTGGGGGGTTATGGCTACACCTTC.

This rearrangement joins TRBV2 to TRBJ2-1; D gene unclear. Trimming left V 7 bases short and J 8 bases short, with 9 bases between. This CDR3 region has 11 residues. Germline loops: CDR1 SNHLY, CDR2 FYNNEI. The CDR3 nucleotides are TGTGCCAGCACTACCCCCGATGAGCAGTTCTTC. It yields the protein CASTTPDEQFF.

This clonotype was counted once. The J gene is TRBJ1-6, the V gene TRBV7-9; a possible D gene is TRBD1 (5 bases). The CDR3 extends over 12 amino acids. Trimming removed 6 bases at V and 10 bases at J, with 10 bases between. Germline CDR1 and CDR2: SEHNR and FQNEAQ (reference sequence). The CDR3 protein is CASRDIGSPLHF. In nucleotides, the CDR3 is TGTGCCAGCAGGGACATAGGCTCACCCCTCCACTTT.

In its sample, this clonotype was seen a few times. The chain is built from TRBV2 and TRBJ1-1; 8 nucleotides align to TRBD1. This CDR3 is 15 amino acids long. Germline CDR1 reads SNHLY; CDR2 reads FYNNEI. The V and J ends lost 6 bases and 5 bases, in that order; junction bases with no gene match: 11. The chain's CDR3 is CASSLTGTGWTEAFF. The CDR3 nucleotides read TGTGCCAGCAGCCTTACCGGGACAGGTTGGACTGAAGCTTTCTTT.

This clonotype has at least ten counts. The chain links TRBV9 to TRBJ1-1, with D unresolved. CDR3 size: 15 residues. Germline CDR1 SGDLS, CDR2 YYNGEE. Trimming shortened V by 0 bases and J by 0 bases, and 9 bases separated the two germline ends. CDR3 coding DNA: TGTGCCAGCAGCGTAGGGCCAGGATTGAACACTGAAGCTTTCTTT. Its protein product is CASSVGPGLNTEAFF.

V and J are TRBV20-1 and TRBJ2-5; possibly TRBD2 for D (5 bases). V was cut by 5 bases and J by 0 bases, with 10 bases left in between. From germline, CDR1 is DFQATT and CDR2 SNEGSKA (reference sequence). This CDR3 has 13 amino acids. The CDR3 bases are TGCAGTGCTTTTCCGGACTACCAAGAGACCCAGTACTTC. Its translation: CSAFPDYQETQYF.

The rearrangement joins TRBV29-1 to TRBJ2-1; D gene uncertain. V was shortened by 4 bases and J by 9 bases, with 13 bases between the two germline ends. The CDR3 sequence is 12 residues long. In germline, CDR1 is SQVTM, CDR2 ANQGSEA. The CDR3 sequence: CSVAPDLTEQFF. The CDR3 bases are TGCAGCGTTGCACCCGATTTAACTGAGCAGTTCTTC.

The rearrangement joins TRBV20-1 to TRBJ2-7; the match to TRBD2 covers 7 bases. The CDR3 covers 13 residues. Germline V gives CDR1 DFQATT, CDR2 SNEGSKA (reference sequence). Trimming cost V 5 bases and J 0 bases; bases outside gene matches: 4. The CDR3 sequence is CSAPGRSSYEQYF. The CDR3 nucleotides read TGCAGTGCTCCCGGGAGGAGCTCCTACGAGCAGTACTTC.

This rearrangement joins TRBV19 to TRBJ1-6, with D possibly matching TRBD1 (5 bases). Germline values: CDR1 LNHDA, CDR2 SQIVND (reference sequence). The V end lost 5 bases, the J end lost 10 bases, and 15 bases lay between the germline ends. The CDR3 sequence is 14 residues long. CDR3 residues: CASSLPGGGSPLHF. The DNA for the CDR3 is TGTGCCAGTAGTCTCCCGGGTGGGGGATCACCCCTCCACTTT.

J is TRBJ2-2 and V is TRBV10-3, with D possibly being TRBD2 (6 bases). The V end lost 8 bases, the J end lost 2 bases, and 15 bases lay between the germline ends. In germline, CDR1 is ENHRY, CDR2 SYGVKD. CDR3 length equals 15 residues. The CDR3 DNA follows: TGTGCCATCCTCACCGGGACTCATAACACCGGGGAGCTGTTTTTT. The encoded protein is CAILTGTHNTGELFF.

This clonotype was counted only a few times. The rearrangement uses TRBV5-1 and TRBJ2-1; 11 bases map to TRBD1. After removal of 4 bases from V and 6 bases from J, the junction contained 3 bases not matched to a gene. The CDR3 extends over 14 amino acids. The V gene's germline CDR1 is SGHRS and CDR2 YFSETQ. CDR3 in amino acids: CASSPGTGGNEQFF. For the CDR3, the DNA is TGCGCCAGCAGCCCCGGGACAGGGGGCAATGAGCAGTTCTTC.

The gene calls are TRBV7-2 and TRBJ2-1; D is ambiguous. V lost 1 base and J lost 6, with 10 bases in between. There are 14 residues in the CDR3. CDR1 and CDR2 (germline): SGHTA, FQGNSA. CDR3 DNA sequence: TGTGCCAGCAGCTTAGGGAATACGGTCAATGAGCAGTTCTTC. Its protein product is CASSLGNTVNEQFF.

The rearrangement uses TRBV9 and TRBJ2-5, with 12 nucleotides matching TRBD2. CDR1 and CDR2 from the germline V gene are SGDLS and YYNGEE. Germline trimming cut 4 bases from V and 5 bases from J; bases unmatched to any gene: 3. The CDR3 consists of 14 residues. CDR3 loop: CASSQLAGGETQYF. The CDR3 coding sequence is TGTGCCAGCAGCCAACTAGCGGGGGGCGAGACCCAGTACTTC.

This clonotype appeared a few times. The chain couples TRBV6-4 to TRBJ2-5; 9 bases fit TRBD2. The CDR3 consists of 13 residues. Germline loops: CDR1 MRHNA, CDR2 SNTAGT. Unmatched junction bases numbered 4, after V lost 6 bases and J lost 5 bases. The CDR3 DNA reads as TGTGCCAGCAGCGGCGCGGGGGGGGAGACCCAGTACTTC. This sequence encodes CASSGAGGETQYF.